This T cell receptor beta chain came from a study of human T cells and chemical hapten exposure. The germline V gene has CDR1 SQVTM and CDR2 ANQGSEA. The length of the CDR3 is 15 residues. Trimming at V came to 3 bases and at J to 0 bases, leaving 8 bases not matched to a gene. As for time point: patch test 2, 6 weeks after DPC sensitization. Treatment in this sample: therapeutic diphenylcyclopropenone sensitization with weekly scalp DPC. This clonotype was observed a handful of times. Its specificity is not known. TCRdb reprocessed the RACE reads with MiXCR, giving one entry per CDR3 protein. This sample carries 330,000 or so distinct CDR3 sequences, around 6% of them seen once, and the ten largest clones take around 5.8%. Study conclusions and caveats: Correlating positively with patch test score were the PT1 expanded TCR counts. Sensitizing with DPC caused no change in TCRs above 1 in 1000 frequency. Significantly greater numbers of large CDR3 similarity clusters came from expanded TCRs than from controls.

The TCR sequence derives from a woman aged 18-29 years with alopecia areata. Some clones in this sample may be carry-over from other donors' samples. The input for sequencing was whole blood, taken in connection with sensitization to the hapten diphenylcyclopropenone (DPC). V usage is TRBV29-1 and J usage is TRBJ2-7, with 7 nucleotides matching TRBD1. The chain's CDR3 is CSVEGDSANSYEQYF. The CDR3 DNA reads TGCAGCGTTGAGGGGGACAGCGCTAACTCCTACGAGCAGTACTTC.